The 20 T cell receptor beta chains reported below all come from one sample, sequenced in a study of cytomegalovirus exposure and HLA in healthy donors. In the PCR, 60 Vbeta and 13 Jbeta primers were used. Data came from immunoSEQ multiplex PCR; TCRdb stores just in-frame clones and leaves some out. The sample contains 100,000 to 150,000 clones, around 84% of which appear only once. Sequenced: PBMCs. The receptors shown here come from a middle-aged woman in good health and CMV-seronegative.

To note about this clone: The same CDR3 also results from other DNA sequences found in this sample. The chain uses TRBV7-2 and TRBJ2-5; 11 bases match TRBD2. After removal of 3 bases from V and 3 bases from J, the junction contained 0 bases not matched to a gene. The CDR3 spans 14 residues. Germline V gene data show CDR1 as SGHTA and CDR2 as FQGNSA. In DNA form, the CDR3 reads TGTGCCAGCAGCTTGGGACTAGCGGAAGAGACCCAGTACTTC. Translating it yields CASSLGLAEETQYF.

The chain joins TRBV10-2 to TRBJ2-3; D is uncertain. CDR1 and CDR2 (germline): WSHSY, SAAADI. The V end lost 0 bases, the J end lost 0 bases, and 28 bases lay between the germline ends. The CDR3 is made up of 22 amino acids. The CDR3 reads CASSESPEILAPACCSTDTQYF. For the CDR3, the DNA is TGCGCCAGCAGTGAGTCTCCCGAGATCCTCGCCCCTGCATGTTGTAGCACAGATACGCAGTATTTT.

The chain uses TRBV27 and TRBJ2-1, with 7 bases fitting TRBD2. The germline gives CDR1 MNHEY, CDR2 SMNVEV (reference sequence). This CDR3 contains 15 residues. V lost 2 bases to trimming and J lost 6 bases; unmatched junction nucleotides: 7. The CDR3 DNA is TGTGCCAGCAGTTTAAACGGCGGGAGCCCCAATGAGCAGTTCTTC. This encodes CASSLNGGSPNEQFF.

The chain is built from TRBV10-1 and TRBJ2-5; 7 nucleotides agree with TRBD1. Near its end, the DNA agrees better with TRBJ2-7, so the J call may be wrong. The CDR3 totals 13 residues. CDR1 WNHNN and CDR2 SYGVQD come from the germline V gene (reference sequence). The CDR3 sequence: CASSGTAPGEQYF. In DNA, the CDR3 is TGCGCCAGCAGCGGGACAGCCCCAGGCGAGCAGTACTTC.

CDR3 sequence: CASSIEASEAFF. The DNA for the CDR3 is TGTGCCAGTAGTATAGAAGCTAGTGAAGCTTTCTTT. This sequence joins TRBV19 and TRBJ1-1; D call uncertain. The CDR3 runs to 12 residues. V was shortened by 0 bases and J by 7 bases, with 6 bases between the two germline ends. Germline loops: CDR1 LNHDA, CDR2 SQIVND (reference sequence).

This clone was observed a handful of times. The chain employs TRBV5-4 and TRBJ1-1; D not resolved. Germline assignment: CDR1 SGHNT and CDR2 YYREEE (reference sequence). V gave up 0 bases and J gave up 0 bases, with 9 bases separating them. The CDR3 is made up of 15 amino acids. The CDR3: CASSLAEGVNTEAFF. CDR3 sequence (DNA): TGTGCCAGCAGCTTGGCCGAGGGAGTGAACACTGAAGCTTTCTTT.

The CDR3 DNA sequence: TGCGCCAGCAGCTTGGCGGGAGGGCTAGCCAAAAACATTCAGTACTTC. The encoded protein is CASSLAGGLAKNIQYF. This chain joins TRBV5-1 and TRBJ2-4; 8 positions agree with TRBD2. V shed 0 bases, J shed 0 bases, and the junction held 2 bases outside the gene matches. This CDR3 region has 16 residues. Germline assignment: CDR1 SGHRS and CDR2 YFSETQ.

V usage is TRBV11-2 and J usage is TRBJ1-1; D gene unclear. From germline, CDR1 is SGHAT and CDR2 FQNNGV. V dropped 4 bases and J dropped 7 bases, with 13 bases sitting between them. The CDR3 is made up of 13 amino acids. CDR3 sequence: CASSSTQAGEAFF. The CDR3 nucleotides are TGTGCCAGCAGCTCCACCCAAGCCGGTGAAGCTTTCTTT.

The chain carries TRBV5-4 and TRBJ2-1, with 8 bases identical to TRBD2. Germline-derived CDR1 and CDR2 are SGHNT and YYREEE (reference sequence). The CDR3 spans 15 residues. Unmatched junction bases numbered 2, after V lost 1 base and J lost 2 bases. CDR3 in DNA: TGTGCCAGCAGCTTGCGGCGGGAGGCCTACAATGAGCAGTTCTTC. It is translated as CASSLRREAYNEQFF.

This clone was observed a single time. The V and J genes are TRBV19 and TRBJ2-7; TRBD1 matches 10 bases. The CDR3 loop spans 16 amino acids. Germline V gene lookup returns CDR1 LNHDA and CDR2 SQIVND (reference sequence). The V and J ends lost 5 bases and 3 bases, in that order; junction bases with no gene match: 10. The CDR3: CASSPGQGTTYYEQYF. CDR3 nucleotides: TGTGCCAGTAGTCCGGGACAGGGGACTACCTACTACGAGCAGTACTTC.

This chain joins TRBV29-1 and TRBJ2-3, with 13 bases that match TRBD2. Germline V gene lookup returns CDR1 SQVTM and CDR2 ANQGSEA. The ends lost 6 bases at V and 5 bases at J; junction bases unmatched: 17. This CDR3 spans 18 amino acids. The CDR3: CSVRLLPGLAGRGDTQYF. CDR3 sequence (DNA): TGCAGCGTCCGACTCTTACCGGGACTAGCGGGAAGGGGAGATACGCAGTATTTT.

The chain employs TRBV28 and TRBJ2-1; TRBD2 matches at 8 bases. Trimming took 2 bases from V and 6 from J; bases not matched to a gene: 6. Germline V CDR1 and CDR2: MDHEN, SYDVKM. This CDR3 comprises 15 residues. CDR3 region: CASSLIPGTSNEQFF. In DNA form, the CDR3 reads TGTGCCAGCAGTTTAATACCCGGGACTAGCAATGAGCAGTTCTTC.

In DNA, the CDR3 is TGTGCCCTTCGGGGGTCCGCGAACACCGGGGAGCTGTTTTTT. It yields the protein CALRGSANTGELFF. The V call is TRBV19, the J call TRBJ2-2, with TRBD2 as a possible D gene (6 bases). The V and J ends lost 11 bases and 0 bases respectively, with 13 bases between them. The CDR3 spans 14 residues. The germline CDR1 and CDR2 sequences are LNHDA and SQIVND (reference sequence).

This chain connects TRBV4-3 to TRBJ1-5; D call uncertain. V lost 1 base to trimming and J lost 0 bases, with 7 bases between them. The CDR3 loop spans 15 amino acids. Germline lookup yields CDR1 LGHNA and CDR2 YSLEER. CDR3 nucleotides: TGCGCCAGCAGCCAAGTCCCCTATAGCAATCAGCCCCAGCATTTT. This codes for CASSQVPYSNQPQHF.

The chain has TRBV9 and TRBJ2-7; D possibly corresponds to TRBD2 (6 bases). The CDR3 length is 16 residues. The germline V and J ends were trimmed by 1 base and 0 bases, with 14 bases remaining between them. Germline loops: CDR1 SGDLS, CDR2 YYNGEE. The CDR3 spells CASSVSGGINSYEQYF. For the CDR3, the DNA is TGTGCCAGCAGCGTATCTGGCGGGATAAACTCCTACGAGCAGTACTTC.

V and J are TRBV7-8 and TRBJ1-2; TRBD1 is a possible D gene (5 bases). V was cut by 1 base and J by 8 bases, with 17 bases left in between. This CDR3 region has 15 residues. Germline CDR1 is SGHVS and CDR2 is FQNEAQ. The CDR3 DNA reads TGTGCCAGCAGCTTAGGAGGATGGGGCACCAACGGCTACACCTTC. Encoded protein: CASSLGGWGTNGYTF.

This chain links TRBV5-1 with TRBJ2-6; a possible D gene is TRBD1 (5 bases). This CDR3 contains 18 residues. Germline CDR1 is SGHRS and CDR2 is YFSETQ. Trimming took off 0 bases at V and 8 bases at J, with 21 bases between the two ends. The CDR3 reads CASSLEPGFSLGSNVLTF. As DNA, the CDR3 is TGCGCCAGCAGCTTGGAGCCAGGGTTCTCTCTGGGGTCCAACGTCCTGACTTTC.

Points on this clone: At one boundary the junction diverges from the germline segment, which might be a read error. The CDR3 sequence is CASSSTSGANGLTF. CDR3 bases: TGTGCCAGCAGTTCTACCTCTGGGGCCAACGGCCTGACTTTC. V usage is TRBV6-5 and J usage is TRBJ2-6; the D gene is possibly TRBD1 (5 bases). The V gene's germline CDR1 is MNHEY and CDR2 SVGAGI. The CDR3 consists of 14 residues.

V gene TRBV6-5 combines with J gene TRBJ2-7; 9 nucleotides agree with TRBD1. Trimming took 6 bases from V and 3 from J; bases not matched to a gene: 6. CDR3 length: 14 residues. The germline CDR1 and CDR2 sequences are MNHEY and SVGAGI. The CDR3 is CASSQGGQGYEQYF. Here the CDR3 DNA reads TGTGCCAGCAGCCAAGGGGGACAGGGCTACGAGCAGTACTTC.

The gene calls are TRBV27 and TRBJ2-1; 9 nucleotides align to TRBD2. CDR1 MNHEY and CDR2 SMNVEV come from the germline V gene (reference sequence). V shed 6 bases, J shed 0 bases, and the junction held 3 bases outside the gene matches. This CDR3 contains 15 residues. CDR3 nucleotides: TGTGCCAGCAGCATAGCGGGAGTCTCCTACAATGAGCAGTTCTTC. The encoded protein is CASSIAGVSYNEQFF.